This TCR beta chain is drawn from a study of blood T cells in healthy people across ages (dated by TCRdb to between 2014 and 2017). For the study in its entirety: In model experiments, roughly one uniquely barcoded TCR beta cDNA molecule per two T cells was captured by template switching. Age-related changes in TCR beta repertoire diversity were measured in the study by deep sequencing normalized with unique cDNA molecular identifiers. Donors were grouped into four age groups: young (average approximately 15 years), middle-aged (around 39), aged (around 60) and long-lived (roughly 80). To avoid experimental bias, donors of different ages were spread randomly across the sequencing lanes. Using the same blood draw, the study looked at two additional independent replicas of 1 million unique cDNA reads for two donors, one aged 18 to 30 and the other aged 80 or older.

This clonotype was detected ten times or more. Its antigen is unknown. No clone much larger than this one lies a single base away; base qualities are absent. The method behind the library was 5' RACE. The run used an Illumina HiSeq 2500. A second PCR of about 6 to 11 cycles was performed with a sample-barcoded 5' primer and a J-beta primer mix. Each TCR beta cDNA molecule received a unique molecular identifier from a template-switch 5' adaptor carrying 12 random nucleotides. Each sample yielded at least 3 million CDR3-containing paired-end reads. The Mint cDNA synthesis kit, primed by a TRBC-specific oligonucleotide, was used to synthesize first-strand cDNA from all RNA. After uracil-DNA glycosylase treatment, a first 18-cycle PCR used universal primers M1SS and BC2_uni_R on all cDNA. The authors' analysis ran thus. Normalization of each sample was performed by random selection of 1 million high-quality reads, each carrying a distinct molecular identifier. Instead of being binned into consensus sequences, reads that shared molecular identifiers were thrown out. CDR3 identification, clonotype clustering and error correction used MiTCR with a Q25 quality threshold and the strictest error-elimination algorithm. A nonparametric unseen species model using Euler transformation provided a lower-bound estimate of total TCR beta diversity. The public reads were reprocessed in TCRdb via fastp at Q25 and MiXCR, keeping in-frame beta chains. CDR3 protein duplicates are merged, each entry listing the most common genes and DNA. TCRdb, rather than the study authors, made the V and J calls. Counted in this sample were 630,000 or so distinct CDR3 sequences; roughly 30% of them appeared once. The top ten hold approximately 15% of the sample.

Donors were 30 to 45 systemically healthy Caucasian individuals from Russia aged about 6 to 100 years. Roughly 9 milliliters of peripheral blood were drawn from each donor into EDTA-treated Vacutainer tubes. Ficoll-Paque density-gradient centrifugation was used to isolate PBMCs, with at least 7 million per sample. Trizol reagent was used to extract total RNA from the PBMCs, yielding at least 6 micrograms per sample. Naive CD45RAhigh/CD27high T cell percentages were measured by flow cytometry on a PBMC aliquot from every donor. V lost 5 bases and J lost 2 bases; the stretch between them is 10 bases long. CDR1 and CDR2 (SGDLS, YYNGEE) derive from the germline V gene. The CDR3, from cysteine to phenylalanine, totals 13 residues. Of the read, only the CDR3 DNA is kept; its 39 bases are in frame from base 1. Results the study describes overall, beyond this receptor: Since profiling was done on bulk unsorted PBMCs, naive and antigen-experienced compartments could not be conclusively compared. The percentage of naive T cells measured by flow cytometry correlated strongly with observed TCR beta diversity. Estimates of total diversity based on one million sequenced T cells were considered lower bounds and underestimates. Compared with the aged group, the long-lived group had more naive CD4+ T cells, fewer expanded clones and increased TCR diversity, suggesting age selection. Because the CMV infection status of the donors was unknown, age-related changes in expanded clonotypes may potentially have been confounded. As age increased, observed TCR beta diversity per million T cells dropped in a roughly linear way, and a significant reduction was already evident by age 40.

Recombination connected TRBV9 to TRBJ2-5, with the D segment identity uncertain. Sequencing was carried out using blood. The TCR sequence derives from a woman aged 80 or older in good health. Donor details come from another sample of the same person, matched by shared clones. The DNA is as follows: TGTGCCAGCAGTGCGACTGTTCAAGAGACCCAGTACTTC. It translates to CASSATVQETQYF.